This is a list of T cell receptor beta chains from one sample in a study of blood T cell repertoires in COVID-19. Data came from immunoSEQ multiplex PCR; TCRdb stores just in-frame clones and leaves some out. The sample consists of over 250,000 clones, about 81% of them appearing once. The sequencing sample was made of PBMCs or T cells enriched from blood (not recorded which). The receptor source for this set is a man aged 25-45 years with acute COVID-19. Both conserved end residues are part of each CDR3. The D gene is left open where the match is weak. Part of the rows lack a size; the others show once, few, many or a class for expanded clones.

cdr3_nt cdr3_aa d_call clone_size j_call v_call
TGTGCCAGCAGCGTGGACAGGCCCCCCGGGGAGCTGTTTTTT CASSVDRPPGELFF TRBD1 . TRBJ2-2 TRBV5-4
TGCAGCGCAGCCGCTAGCTCCTACAATGAGCAGTTCTTC CSAAASSYNEQFF . . TRBJ2-1 TRBV29-1
TGTGCCAGCAGCCAAGATGGGATCGGAGGGCAGTTCTTC CASSQDGIGGQFF . . TRBJ2-1 TRBV4-2
TGCGCCAGCAGCCAATCTATAGTCCCAACTGAGCAGTTCTTC CASSQSIVPTEQFF . . TRBJ2-1 TRBV4-1
TGTGCCAGCAGTTACGAGGGTTCGTTGGGAACTGAAGCTTTCTTT CASSYEGSLGTEAFF . . TRBJ1-1 TRBV27
TGTGCCAGCAGTTTTTCAGGCCTTATGAACACTGAAGCTTTCTTT CASSFSGLMNTEAFF . . TRBJ1-1 TRBV6-5
TGTGCCAGCAGCCGCGGACAAAAAGGCTATGGCTACACCTTC CASSRGQKGYGYTF . . TRBJ1-2 TRBV7-9
TGTGCCACCAGTGGGACAGCCCGTACTGAAGCTTTCTTT CATSGTARTEAFF . . TRBJ1-1 TRBV24-1
TGTGCCAGCAGCGTCGGGACAGGGTCTGAAGCTTTCTTT CASSVGTGSEAFF TRBD1 . TRBJ1-1 TRBV5-6
TGTGCCAGCAGCCGGGGAGCGGGGGGACCAGATACGCAGTATTTT CASSRGAGGPDTQYF TRBD2 once TRBJ2-3 TRBV7-9
TGCAGCGCTGCCGGGACAGTCTCCTACAATGAGCAGTTCTTC CSAAGTVSYNEQFF TRBD1 once TRBJ2-1 TRBV29-1
TGTGCCACCAGCAGCAACCGGACTAGCGGGAAGGTTTACAATGAGCAGTTCTTC CATSSNRTSGKVYNEQFF TRBD2 . TRBJ2-1 TRBV15
TGTGCCGCCCCCGGGACAGAGAACGCAACTAATGAAAAACTGTTTTTT CAAPGTENATNEKLFF TRBD1 . TRBJ1-4 TRBV27
TGTGCCAGCTCACTCAGGTCGGGACTAGCGGGATTTGCCGAGCAGTTCTTC CASSLRSGLAGFAEQFF TRBD2 . TRBJ2-1 TRBV18
TGTGCCAGCAGCCTTACTCCGGGACAGGGGGGACCCCTCCACTTT CASSLTPGQGGPLHF TRBD1 . TRBJ1-6 TRBV9
TGTGCCAGCAGCCAGGGGAGCCGGACTGAAGCTTTCTTT CASSQGSRTEAFF . . TRBJ1-1 TRBV14
TGTGCCAGCAGCTCCAGCGCCCAGTGGGAAGCTTTCTTT CASSSSAQWEAFF . . TRBJ1-1 TRBV11-3
TGTGCCAGCAGCTTGGTCGGGGTAACGATCACCGGGGAGCTGTTTTTT CASSLVGVTITGELFF . . TRBJ2-2 TRBV5-8
TGTGCCAGCAGGGGGGGGGATACGCAGTATTTT CASRGGDTQYF TRBD2 . TRBJ2-3 TRBV6-5
TGTGCCAGCAGCTCAGGGCAGTATAATTCACCCCTCCACTTT CASSSGQYNSPLHF . once TRBJ1-6 TRBV27
TGTGCCAGCAGCTTGGTCCAGGGCAACACCGGGGAGCTGTTTTTT CASSLVQGNTGELFF . . TRBJ2-2 TRBV5-4
TGTGCCACCAGTGATGGGACATTAGGGAACCAGCCCCAGCATTTT CATSDGTLGNQPQHF . . TRBJ1-5 TRBV24-1
TGTGCCAGCAGCCAAGTAGGCACAGAAAACAATCAGCCCCAGCATTTT CASSQVGTENNQPQHF . . TRBJ1-5 TRBV4-2
TGCGCCAGCAGCCAGGCTGTGGGAGGAGGGGGCATGAACACTGAAGCTTTCTTT CASSQAVGGGGMNTEAFF TRBD1 . TRBJ1-1 TRBV4-1
TGTGCCAGCAGCTTATACGACAGGGGGCGAAACACCATATATTTT CASSLYDRGRNTIYF TRBD1 . TRBJ1-3 TRBV7-9
TGTGCCAACCGCAGGGGGCCGGGTACTGAAGCTTTCTTT CANRRGPGTEAFF TRBD1 . TRBJ1-1 TRBV12-3/TRBV12-4
TGTGCCAGTAGTATAGCCGGGACAGGGATATCACCCCTCCACTTT CASSIAGTGISPLHF TRBD1 . TRBJ1-6 TRBV19
TGTGCCAGCACCCAACCCCGGACAGGGGGCTCCCAAGAGACCCAGTACTTC CASTQPRTGGSQETQYF TRBD1 . TRBJ2-5 TRBV7-6
TGTGCCAGCAATCCAGGGCCGAACTATGGCTACACCTTC CASNPGPNYGYTF . . TRBJ1-2 TRBV12-3/TRBV12-4
TGTGCCAGCAGCCCACCGGACAGGGAGATTGAAGCTTTCTTT CASSPPDREIEAFF TRBD1 . TRBJ1-1 TRBV5-6
TGTGCCAGCACCTCGGGACAGCGGAACACTGAAGCTTTCTTT CASTSGQRNTEAFF TRBD1 . TRBJ1-1 TRBV11-3
TGTGCCAGCAGTGACGGTCCCCTTGGCTACACCTTC CASSDGPLGYTF . once TRBJ1-2 TRBV6-1
TGTGCCAGCAGCTCTAGCGGGATGTATGAGCAGTTCTTC CASSSSGMYEQFF TRBD2 . TRBJ2-1 TRBV7-3
TGTGCCAGCAGCGCGCTACCGGGACTAGACGCGATGGATGAGCAGTTCTTC CASSALPGLDAMDEQFF TRBD2 once TRBJ2-1 TRBV7-8
TGTGCCAGCAGTTTATCGAAGGTCAGGATGAACACTGAAGCTTTCTTT CASSLSKVRMNTEAFF . . TRBJ1-1 TRBV27
TGCGCCAGCAGCTCCACCGAGGGGAGGAGTGAGCAGTTCTTC CASSSTEGRSEQFF . . TRBJ2-1 TRBV5-1
TGCGCCAGCAGCTTGGAGGTTACAGCTGAAGCTTTCTTT CASSLEVTAEAFF . . TRBJ1-1 TRBV5-1
TGCGCCAGCGCCAGACAGGGGAAGAACACTGAAGCTTTCTTT CASARQGKNTEAFF TRBD1 . TRBJ1-1 TRBV10-1
TGTGCCTGGAGGGGACTTGGAGCCAACGGGGAGCTGTTTTTT CAWRGLGANGELFF . . TRBJ2-2 TRBV30
TGTGCCAGCAGCTCTAATTGGGACAGGTACTATGGCTACACCTTC CASSSNWDRYYGYTF TRBD1 . TRBJ1-2 TRBV13
TGTGCCAGCAGTTTAGGAGGCCCAGAGACCCAGTACTTC CASSLGGPETQYF . . TRBJ2-5 TRBV12-3/TRBV12-4
TGTGCCAGCAGCCAACTATACAGGGACAATGAGCAGTTCTTC CASSQLYRDNEQFF . once TRBJ2-1 TRBV3-1/TRBV3-2
TGTGCCAGCAGCCCGGGGAGCCGGATCCATGAAGCTTTCTTT CASSPGSRIHEAFF . . TRBJ1-1 TRBV28
TGTGCCAGCAGCGTAGGCCCGGACAGAACTAATGAAAAACTGTTTTTT CASSVGPDRTNEKLFF . . TRBJ1-4 TRBV9
TGTGCTAGTGGTTTGTGGACAGGGGAGGATACGCAGTATTTT CASGLWTGEDTQYF TRBD1 . TRBJ2-3 TRBV12-5
TGCGCCAGCAGCTTGGGTCCAGAAGGGAGCACTGAAGCTTTCTTT CASSLGPEGSTEAFF . . TRBJ1-1 TRBV5-1
TGTGCTAGCAGCAGCGGGACAGGGGCTTCTGGGGCCAACGTCCTGACTTTC CASSSGTGASGANVLTF TRBD1 . TRBJ2-6 TRBV7-7
TGCGCCAGCAGTGAGGGTCTGGCCGCATCCAAACCTGGGGCCAACGTCCTGACTTTC CASSEGLAASKPGANVLTF . . TRBJ2-6 TRBV10-1
TGTGCCAGCAGCCCAGCCCAGGGGACAAACTCACCCCTCCACTTT CASSPAQGTNSPLHF . . TRBJ1-6 TRBV7-9
TGTGCCACCTCTTTAACAGGCGGAGTACCTAATGAAAAACTGTTTTTT CATSLTGGVPNEKLFF . . TRBJ1-4 TRBV19
TGTGCCAGCAGTGACGCGGCCGACGGCGATGAGCAGTTCTTC CASSDAADGDEQFF . . TRBJ2-1 TRBV6-4
TGTGCCAGTAGTATAGATGGGAGAGGCTACACCTTC CASSIDGRGYTF . . TRBJ1-2 TRBV19
TGTGCCAGCAACGCAGGGGGCCTGTACAATGAGCAGTTCTTC CASNAGGLYNEQFF TRBD1 many TRBJ2-1 TRBV2
TGTGCCAGCAGTCGAAGACAGGGACTGGGCACTGAAGCTTTCTTT CASSRRQGLGTEAFF TRBD1 . TRBJ1-1 TRBV6-2/TRBV6-3
TGTGCCAGCAGCCCCGGCGGGGGGACGTCCTACAATGAGCAGTTCTTC CASSPGGGTSYNEQFF TRBD2 . TRBJ2-1 TRBV11-1